Each of the 4 T cell receptor beta chains below was sequenced from the same sample in a study of regulatory T cells in long-lasting Graves disease. iRepertoire HTBI primers and Arm-PCR of CDR3 regions built TCR beta libraries. In TCRdb, the multiplex PCR reads were re-called with MiXCR into one record per CDR3 protein. The sample lists more than 300,000 distinct CDR3 sequences, roughly 10% seen once, with around 18% in the top ten. Time point indicated: newly diagnosed GD, antithyroid drugs for less than 3 months. The authors made the TCR library using RNA they extracted from PBMCs. These data were also reused for a study on T cells in Graves' hyperthyroidism and ophthalmopathy.

The starting material was peripheral blood mononuclear cells (PBMCs), obtained at new diagnosis, from a patient treated with antithyroid drugs. Every receptor here comes from a woman aged 18-35 years with Graves disease.

CDR3 DNA: TGTGCCAGCAGCCATGGGGACAGGGGACATTCTGGGGCCAACGTCCTGACTTTC. Its protein is CASSHGDRGHSGANVLTF. The chain has TRBV13 and TRBJ2-6; 10 bases are a match to TRBD1. With V trimmed by 5 bases and J by 1 base, 8 bases remained unmatched. Germline V gives CDR1 PRHDT, CDR2 FYEKMQ (reference sequence). The CDR3 length is 18 residues.

This clonotype was counted between two and nine times. A much larger clone differs from this one at a single base, so this may be a read error. The V and J genes are TRBV20-1 and TRBJ2-3, with TRBD2 matching 16 bases. This CDR3 spans 19 amino acids. Germline CDR1 is DFQATT and CDR2 is SNEGSKA (reference sequence). The CDR3 bases are TGCAGTGCTCCAGGGACTAGCGGGGGGGTGTTACCAAGCACAGATACGCAGTTTTTT. Translation gives CSAPGTSGGVLPSTDTQFF.

This clonotype was counted only a few times. This chain connects TRBV20-1 to TRBJ1-1; 10 bases map to TRBD1. V lost 5 bases to trimming and J lost 11 bases; unmatched junction nucleotides: 8. CDR3 length equals 12 residues. The germline CDR1 and CDR2 sequences are DFQATT and SNEGSKA (reference sequence). The chain's CDR3 is CSASKRDRGAFF. CDR3 bases: TGCAGTGCTTCAAAGCGGGACAGGGGTGCTTTCTTT.

The table lists this clonotype with many counts. The chain joins TRBV18 to TRBJ1-2, with a tentative D call TRBD1 (6 bases). Germline CDR1 is KGHSH and CDR2 is LQKENI. This CDR3 spans 14 amino acids. Trimming shortened V by 5 bases and J by 4 bases, and 14 bases separated the two germline ends. The CDR3 sequence is CASSTGSFVYGYTF. The CDR3 DNA reads as TGTGCCAGCTCAACAGGGTCGTTCGTCTATGGCTACACCTTC. Full variable domain (missing parts from reference TRBV18 and TRBJ1-2): NAGVMQNPRHLVRRRGQEARLRCSPMKGHSHVYWYRQLPEEGLKFMVYLQKENIIDESGMPKERFSAEFPKEGPSILRIQQVVRGDSAAYFCASSTGSFVYGYTFGSGTRLTVV.